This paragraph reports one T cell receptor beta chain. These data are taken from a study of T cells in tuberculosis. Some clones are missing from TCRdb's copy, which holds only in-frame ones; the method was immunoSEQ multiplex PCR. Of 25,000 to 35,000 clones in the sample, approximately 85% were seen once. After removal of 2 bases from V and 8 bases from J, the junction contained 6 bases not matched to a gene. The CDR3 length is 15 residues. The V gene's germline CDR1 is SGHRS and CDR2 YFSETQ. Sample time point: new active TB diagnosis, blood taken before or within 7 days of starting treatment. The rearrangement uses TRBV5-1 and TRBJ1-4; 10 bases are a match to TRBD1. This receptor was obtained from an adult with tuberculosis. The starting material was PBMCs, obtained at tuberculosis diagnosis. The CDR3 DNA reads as TGCGCCAGCAGCTTAGCGACAGGGGGCGGAGAAAAACTGTTTTTT. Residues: CASSLATGGGEKLFF.